This T cell receptor beta chain was documented in a study of blood T cell repertoires in COVID-19. TCRdb's table, derived via immunoSEQ multiplex PCR, lists solely in-frame clones and lacks some. The top ten clones hold around 2.1% of a sample with around 150,000 clones, more than 80% of them seen once. The V gene lost 6 bases and the J gene lost 0 bases, with 9 bases spanning the gap. CDR3 length: 13 amino acids. Looked up from germline, CDR1 is MGHDK and CDR2 is SYGVNS. V usage is TRBV25-1 and J usage is TRBJ2-7, with D tentatively TRBD1 (6 bases). Sequencing was done on a sample of peripheral blood. The source of this sequence is a man aged 65 to 85 with acute or convalescent COVID-19. Here the CDR3 reads CASSVDSSYEQYF. The CDR3 DNA sequence: TGTGCCAGCAGCGTGGACAGCTCCTACGAGCAGTACTTC.